A selection of T cell receptor beta chains follows, all from one sample in a study of identical twins. A single record per CDR3 protein comes from TCRdb applying MiXCR to the 5' RACE reads. This table holds some 660,000 distinct CDR3 sequences, 8.6% found once. This same sample was also part of a study on yellow fever vaccine responses in identical twins.

Sample: PBMCs. All receptors come from a woman under 30 in good health. CDR3s include the opening cysteine and the closing phenylalanine or tryptophan. The order of the fields is CDR3 protein, CDR3 DNA, clone size, V gene, D gene, J gene. D genes are given only for firm matches. Only some rows state a clone size, as once, few, many or a class for expanded clones.

CASSQPGDNPETFF,TGTGCCAGCAGCCAACCGGGGGACAATCCTGAGACTTTCTTT,many,TRBV4-2,NA,TRBJ1-1
CASSQGPINQPQHF,TGCGCCAGCAGCCAAGGACCTATTAATCAGCCCCAGCATTTT,many,TRBV4-1,NA,TRBJ1-5
CASSLVAGGGHNEQFF,TGTGCCAGCAGTTTGGTCGCGGGAGGGGGGCACAATGAGCAGTTCTTC,many,TRBV27,TRBD2,TRBJ2-1
CASSPGTSAPYNEQFF,TGTGCCAGCAGTCCCGGGACTAGCGCGCCCTACAATGAGCAGTTCTTC,NA,TRBV6-1,TRBD2,TRBJ2-1
CASSPSGDTGANVLTF,TGTGCCAGCAGCCCGAGTGGGGATACCGGGGCCAACGTCCTGACTTTC,NA,TRBV7-9,NA,TRBJ2-6
CASSLADLAGAETQYF,TGCGCCAGCAGCTTGGCCGACTTAGCGGGGGCGGAGACCCAGTACTTC,few,TRBV5-1,TRBD2,TRBJ2-5
CASSSQRGGPETQYF,TGTGCCAGCAGCTCCCAGCGGGGGGGCCCAGAGACCCAGTACTTC,few,TRBV7-2,TRBD2,TRBJ2-5
CASSQGSGGFTDTQYF,TGTGCCAGCAGCCAAGGTAGCGGGGGTTTTACAGATACGCAGTATTTT,few,TRBV3-1,TRBD2,TRBJ2-3
CASSTLGLYNEQFF,TGTGCCAGCAGTACTCTGGGGCTTTACAATGAGCAGTTCTTC,NA,TRBV12-3/TRBV12-4,NA,TRBJ2-1
CASSQGLLPMNTEAFF,TGTGCCAGCAGCCAAGGTCTTCTGCCTATGAACACTGAAGCTTTCTTT,few,TRBV4-2,NA,TRBJ1-1
CASSWNPRTYEQYF,TGTGCCAGCAGTTGGAATCCTAGAACATACGAGCAGTACTTC,few,TRBV6-5,NA,TRBJ2-7
CASSTRRDRTSNQPQHF,TGTGCCAGCAGTACGCGCCGGGACAGAACTAGCAATCAGCCCCAGCATTTT,NA,TRBV28,TRBD1,TRBJ1-5
CASSLRQSSEQYF,TGTGCCAGCAGCTTACGGCAGTCTTCCGAGCAGTACTTC,many,TRBV7-9,NA,TRBJ2-7
CASSTKQGPTDTQYF,TGTGCCAGTAGTACAAAGCAGGGGCCCACAGATACGCAGTATTTT,NA,TRBV19,NA,TRBJ2-3
CATSFGQGISYEQYF,TGTGCCACCAGTTTTGGACAGGGTATCTCCTACGAGCAGTACTTC,few,TRBV24-1,TRBD1,TRBJ2-7
CSVEILGEASYEQYF,TGCAGCGTTGAAATTTTGGGGGAAGCCTCCTACGAGCAGTACTTC,few,TRBV29-1,NA,TRBJ2-7
CSALSPGQSIYEQYF,TGCAGTGCACTCTCGCCCGGACAGAGCATCTACGAGCAGTACTTC,NA,TRBV20-1,NA,TRBJ2-7
CASSLSWLLYNEQFF,TGTGCCAGCAGCTTATCCTGGCTTTTATACAATGAGCAGTTCTTC,few,TRBV7-9,NA,TRBJ2-1
CSVDFLTSGRNEQFF,TGCAGCGTTGATTTTCTGACTAGCGGGAGGAATGAGCAGTTCTTC,few,TRBV29-1,TRBD2,TRBJ2-1
CASSLSPKGTDTQYF,TGTGCCAGCAGCTTATCCCCAAAAGGCACAGATACGCAGTATTTT,few,TRBV7-3,NA,TRBJ2-3
CASRTGRAEAFF,TGTGCCAGCCGTACAGGGAGGGCTGAAGCTTTCTTT,many,TRBV6-1,NA,TRBJ1-1
CASSQEFYTGELFF,TGTGCCAGCAGCCAAGAGTTTTACACCGGGGAGCTGTTTTTT,NA,TRBV3-1,NA,TRBJ2-2
CSVVVPPGTEAFF,TGCAGCGTTGTAGTCCCTCCAGGAACTGAAGCTTTCTTT,NA,TRBV29-1,NA,TRBJ1-1
CASSLGLAGMADTQYF,TGTGCCAGCAGCCTGGGACTAGCGGGAATGGCAGATACGCAGTATTTT,many,TRBV6-1,TRBD2,TRBJ2-3
CASIRREGSGEQYF,TGTGCCAGCATCAGGCGGGAGGGCAGTGGCGAGCAGTACTTC,many,TRBV6-1,TRBD2,TRBJ2-7
CASSNLGQGRAYEQYF,TGTGCCAGCAGCAACCTCGGACAGGGGCGAGCCTACGAGCAGTACTTC,NA,TRBV25-1,TRBD1,TRBJ2-7
CASSLVDRGFNEQYF,TGTGCCAGCAGCTTAGTGGACAGGGGGTTCAACGAGCAGTACTTC,few,TRBV11-2,TRBD1,TRBJ2-7
CASSFILAGREQYF,TGTGCCAGCAGTTTTATTCTAGCGGGACGCGAGCAGTACTTC,few,TRBV12-3/TRBV12-4,TRBD2,TRBJ2-7
CASSYGTASYEQYF,TGTGCCAGCAGTTATGGGACAGCCTCCTACGAGCAGTACTTC,many,TRBV6-5,TRBD1,TRBJ2-7
CASSITGRLNEKLFF,TGTGCCAGCAGTATCACAGGAAGACTGAATGAAAAACTGTTTTTT,few,TRBV28,NA,TRBJ1-4
CASGQSGTEKRIYGYTF,TGTGCTAGTGGTCAATCCGGGACGGAGAAAAGAATCTATGGCTACACCTTC,few,TRBV12-5,NA,TRBJ1-2
CSVGADRLIDVLTF,TGCAGCGTTGGGGCCGACAGGCTGATCGACGTCCTGACTTTC,NA,TRBV29-1,NA,TRBJ2-6
CASSLGGQTDTQYF,TGTGCCAGCAGCTTAGGGGGACAGACAGATACGCAGTATTTT,many,TRBV7-2,TRBD1,TRBJ2-3
CASNDGGRFEETQYF,TGTGCCAGCAACGACGGGGGACGGTTCGAAGAGACCCAGTACTTC,many,TRBV28,NA,TRBJ2-5
CSAGHLGEQYF,TGCAGCGCCGGACATTTGGGGGAGCAGTACTTC,few,TRBV29-1,NA,TRBJ2-7
CASSDLAGGPNTQYF,TGTGCCAGCAGTGACTTAGCGGGAGGGCCCAATACGCAGTATTTT,NA,TRBV6-4,TRBD2,TRBJ2-3
CASSLRGTLVGYEQYF,TGTGCCAGCAGCTTGCGGGGTACGCTAGTAGGCTACGAGCAGTACTTC,NA,TRBV5-6,NA,TRBJ2-7
CASKKWEAPYEQYF,TGTGCCAGCAAAAAGTGGGAGGCCCCCTACGAGCAGTACTTC,NA,TRBV12-3/TRBV12-4,NA,TRBJ2-7
CASSFRTVPMYQETQYF,TGTGCCAGCAGCTTCAGGACAGTTCCAATGTACCAAGAGACCCAGTACTTC,NA,TRBV11-2,NA,TRBJ2-5
CASSSSASGNEQFF,TGTGCCAGCAGCTCTTCGGCGTCGGGGAATGAGCAGTTCTTC,many,TRBV7-3,NA,TRBJ2-1
CASSLEASGTTQYF,TGTGCCAGCAGCTTAGAGGCTAGCGGGACGACCCAGTACTTC,few,TRBV7-2,TRBD2,TRBJ2-5
CASHRVSSYNEQFF,TGTGCCAGCCACAGGGTCAGCTCCTACAATGAGCAGTTCTTC,few,TRBV2,NA,TRBJ2-1